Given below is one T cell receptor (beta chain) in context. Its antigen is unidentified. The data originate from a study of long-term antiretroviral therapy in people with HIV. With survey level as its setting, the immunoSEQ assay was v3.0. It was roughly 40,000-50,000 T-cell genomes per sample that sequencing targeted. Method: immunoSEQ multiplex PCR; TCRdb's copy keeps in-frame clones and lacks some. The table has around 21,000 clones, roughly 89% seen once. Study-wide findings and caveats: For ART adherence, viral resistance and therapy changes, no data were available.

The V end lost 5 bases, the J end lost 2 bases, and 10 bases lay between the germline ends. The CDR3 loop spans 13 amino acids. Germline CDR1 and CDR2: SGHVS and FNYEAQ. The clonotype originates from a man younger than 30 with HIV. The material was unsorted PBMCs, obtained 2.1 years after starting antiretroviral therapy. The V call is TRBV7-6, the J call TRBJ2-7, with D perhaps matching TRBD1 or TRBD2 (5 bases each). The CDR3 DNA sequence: TGTGCCAGCAGCAGAGAGGGGACCTACGAGCAGTACTTC. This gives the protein CASSREGTYEQYF. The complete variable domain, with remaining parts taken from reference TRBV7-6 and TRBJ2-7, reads GAGVSQSPRYKVTKRGQDVALRCDPISGHVSLYWYRQALGQGPEFLTYFNYEAQQDKSGLPNDRFSAERPEGSISTLTIQRTEQRDSAMYRCASSREGTYEQYFGPGTRLTVT.